Listed here is a single T cell receptor (beta chain). Its target is unknown. The CDR3 is 15 amino acids. Between the trimmed V and J ends, which lost 6 bases and 0 bases, there was a span of 11 bases. The germline V gene has CDR1 SNHLY and CDR2 FYNNEI. The TCR beta CDR3 regions underwent amplification using RNA transcripts as the source. The TCR CDR3 first-round RT-PCR relied on the HTBI primer set. TCRdb ran MiXCR on the multiplex PCR reads and lists one entry per CDR3 protein. This sample has some 490,000 distinct CDR3 sequences; less than 25% occur once, and the top ten carry 49%. Out of roughly 9.1 ml of fresh peripheral blood came the PBMCs. This record comes from a study of T cells in Graves' hyperthyroidism and ophthalmopathy. Study outcomes and limitations: Ophthalmopathy was separated from stable hyperthyroidism by a 13 V-J model.

The V gene is TRBV2, the J gene TRBJ2-2; tentatively, D is TRBD2 (5 bases). This receptor was obtained from a woman aged 70-85 years with Graves' ophthalmopathy. Specimen: blood. The DNA of the CDR3 is TGTGCCAGCAGAGGTAGCGTAACGAACACCGGGGAGCTGTTTTTT. Translated, it gives CASRGSVTNTGELFF.